The 10 T cell receptor beta chains reported below all come from one sample, sequenced in a study of CD8 T cells in Susac syndrome. Random hexamers were used to reverse transcribe the RNA input (roughly 0.5 to 1 ug). MiXCR was run by TCRdb on the immunoSEQ multiplex PCR reads, yielding one entry per CDR3 protein. The data show some 400,000 distinct CDR3 sequences, with more than 70% seen just once and about 0.12% held by the top ten. Sequenced: CD8+ T cells from PBMCs. Source of these receptors: a human donor with multiple sclerosis.

V gene TRBV29-1 combines with J gene TRBJ2-7; 8 bases map to TRBD2. The CDR3 is 16 amino acids. The V segment lost 8 bases and the J segment 2 bases; nucleotides outside the gene matches: 17. Germline V lookup: CDR1 SQVTM, CDR2 ANQGSEA. CDR3 sequence reads: CSTWGVEAGDPYEQYF. CDR3 DNA: TGCAGCACCTGGGGGGTAGAAGCGGGGGACCCCTACGAGCAGTACTTC.

The rearrangement links TRBV30 to TRBJ2-5; D perhaps matches TRBD1 (5 bases). V was trimmed by 4 bases and J by 0 bases, leaving 15 bases between them. The V gene's germline CDR1 is GTSNPN and CDR2 SVGIG (reference sequence). The CDR3 spans 15 residues. The chain's CDR3 is CAWTPLGRDQETQYF. CDR3 in DNA: TGTGCCTGGACACCCCTCGGCAGGGACCAAGAGACCCAGTACTTC.

This chain connects TRBV19 to TRBJ2-1; the match to TRBD1 covers 8 bases. The CDR3 covers 16 residues. The germline CDR1 and CDR2 sequences are LNHDA and SQIVND (reference sequence). Germline trimming cut 3 bases from V and 3 bases from J; bases unmatched to any gene: 7. CDR3 sequence: CASSIRPGGYYNEQFF. As DNA, the CDR3 is TGTGCCAGTAGTATTAGGCCAGGGGGCTACTACAATGAGCAGTTCTTC.

The rearrangement joins TRBV5-6 to TRBJ2-7; no clear D gene. The CDR3 covers 12 residues. Germline CDR1 and CDR2: SGHDT and YYEEEE. Deletions cut 1 base from V and 5 bases from J, with 7 bases between. The CDR3 here is CASSLNPHEQYF. Here the CDR3 DNA reads TGTGCCAGCAGCTTGAACCCCCACGAGCAGTACTTC. Drawing the rest from reference TRBV5-6 and TRBJ2-7, the complete variable domain is DAGVTQSPTHLIKTRGQQVTLRCSPKSGHDTVSWYQQALGQGPQFIFQYYEEEERQRGNFPDRFSGHQFPNYSSELNVNALLLGDSALYLCASSLNPHEQYFGPGTRLTVT.

The chain has TRBV11-2 and TRBJ2-1; D gene ambiguous. Trimming removed 0 bases at V and 10 bases at J, with 7 bases between. CDR3 length equals 12 residues. From germline, CDR1 is SGHAT and CDR2 FQNNGV. The CDR3 protein is CASSLDDSEQFF. As DNA, the CDR3 is TGTGCCAGCAGCTTAGATGACTCCGAGCAGTTCTTC.

This clonotype is a singleton in its sample. The V and J genes are TRBV5-6 and TRBJ1-2; D may be TRBD1 (5 bases). The CDR3 is 16 amino acids. Trimming shortened V by 4 bases and J by 6 bases, and 22 bases separated the two germline ends. From germline, CDR1 is SGHDT and CDR2 YYEEEE. CDR3 DNA sequence: TGTGCCAGCAGCAGGCGACTCGGACGGGGGGATGATGGCTACACCTTC. Its protein product is CASSRRLGRGDDGYTF.

V usage is TRBV25-1 and J usage is TRBJ2-5, with D possibly being TRBD1 or TRBD2 (5 bases each). The germline V and J ends were trimmed by 5 bases and 3 bases, with 16 bases remaining between them. This CDR3 has 15 residues. The germline V gene encodes CDR1 MGHDK and CDR2 SYGVNS. CDR3 DNA sequence: TGTGCCAGCAGTCCTCTGGGGGACGTCGAAGAGACCCAGTACTTC. Translating it yields CASSPLGDVEETQYF.

The J gene is TRBJ2-3, the V gene TRBV27; no clear D gene. Germline V CDR1 and CDR2: MNHEY, SMNVEV (reference sequence). The CDR3 sequence is 14 residues long. The germline V and J ends were trimmed by 0 bases and 3 bases, with 7 bases remaining between them. This CDR3 reads CASSLSSETDTQYF. The CDR3 DNA reads TGTGCCAGCAGTTTATCGTCTGAGACAGATACGCAGTATTTT.

This clonotype has just a few counts. V gene TRBV4-1 combines with J gene TRBJ2-1; no clear D. The V end was cut by 1 base, the J end by 8 bases, with 9 bases between. CDR3 length: 13 residues. The germline gives CDR1 MGHRA, CDR2 YSYEKL. The CDR3 sequence: CASSQGKGHEQFF. The CDR3, as DNA: TGCGCCAGCAGCCAAGGCAAGGGTCATGAGCAGTTCTTC.

This chain links TRBV4-1 with TRBJ1-1, with D maybe TRBD1 (5 bases). With 1 base removed from V and 5 bases from J, the gap between germline ends came to 14 bases. The CDR3 totals 15 residues. Germline-derived CDR1 and CDR2 are MGHRA and YSYEKL. CDR3 protein: CASSQGGGSGTEAFF. CDR3 nucleotide sequence: TGCGCCAGCAGCCAAGGGGGGGGGAGCGGTACTGAAGCTTTCTTT.